This TCR beta chain was found in a study of identical twins. General study points: A partial confounding effect on zero-insertion analyses could come from invariant MAIT and iNKT cells. The authors drew conclusions from cross-sectional statistical analysis rather than following the same donors.

CDR3 length: 12 amino acids. CDR1 is SQVTM and CDR2 is ANQGSEA in the germline V gene. V lost 1 base, J lost 4 bases, and 4 bases lay in between. This clonotype was found a few times. Its antigen remains unknown. Template switching, a step in the protocol, added a universal primer site, and cDNA carried unique molecular identifiers. One entry per CDR3 protein, called by TCRdb with MiXCR from the 5' RACE reads. In the table there are roughly 230,000 distinct CDR3 sequences, approximately 8.6% of which are singletons. This sample was also put to use in a study of yellow fever vaccine responses in identical twins. That report adds: Reportedly, the response of twins' T cells to the vaccine seemed partly convergent, partly personalized.

This chain links TRBV29-1 with TRBJ2-2; D unresolved. This TCR derives from a woman between 18 and 29 years old in good health. Sequenced input: CD8+ T cells sorted from blood. CDR3 coding DNA: TGCAGCGTTGAAGCACCCACCGGGGAGCTGTTTTTT. Its translation is CSVEAPTGELFF.